These 8 T cell receptor beta chains were sequenced from one sample in a study of human thymus T cells. This table comes from immunoSEQ multiplex PCR, and its TCRdb copy is limited to in-frame clones, with some not included. This table has just over 45,000 clones, roughly 94% appearing once. The sample was blood. All receptors come from a girl under three years old with a congenital heart defect but otherwise immunologically healthy.

The chain employs TRBV5-6 and TRBJ2-4; D gene uncertain. The CDR3 totals 13 residues. Germline V lookup: CDR1 SGHDT, CDR2 YYEEEE. V was clipped by 4 bases and J by 1 base, with 6 bases between them. CDR3 in DNA: TGTGCCAGCAGCGTGGGGGCCAAAAACATTCAGTACTTC. Residues: CASSVGAKNIQYF.

This rearrangement joins TRBV5-4 to TRBJ1-1; D not certain. V lost 1 base to trimming and J lost 0 bases, with 1 base between them. Germline values: CDR1 SGHNT, CDR2 YYREEE (reference sequence). This CDR3 is built from 12 residues. As DNA, the CDR3 is TGTGCCAGCAGCTTGATGAACACTGAAGCTTTCTTT. Its translation is CASSLMNTEAFF.

This chain joins TRBV28 and TRBJ2-7; perhaps TRBD2 as D (6 bases). Trimming cost V 5 bases and J 6 bases, with 17 bases left between them. The CDR3 loop spans 14 amino acids. CDR1 and CDR2 (germline): MDHEN, SYDVKM. CDR3 protein: CASSPTSISVEQYF. The CDR3 bases are TGTGCCAGCAGTCCTACTAGCATTTCTGTCGAGCAGTACTTC.

Written as DNA, the CDR3 is TGTGCCAGCAGCAAACCGGGACAGGGCTACGAGCAGTACTTC. Translated: CASSKPGQGYEQYF. V gene TRBV21-1 combines with J gene TRBJ2-7; the table gives TRBD1 as D, unverified against the DNA. TRBV21-1 is a recognized pseudogene. This CDR3 comprises 14 residues.

The genes are TRBV30 and TRBJ2-2; 9 bases map to TRBD1. This CDR3 has 14 residues. Germline loops: CDR1 GTSNPN, CDR2 SVGIG (reference sequence). The junction had 5 bases not matched to a gene; V was cut back by 3 bases and J by 6 bases. CDR3: CAWRPGQGPGELFF. The CDR3 DNA reads TGTGCCTGGAGGCCGGGACAGGGACCCGGGGAGCTGTTTTTT.

V and J are TRBV2 and TRBJ2-7; D may be TRBD2 (6 bases). Trimming stripped 7 bases from V and 3 bases from J, with 13 bases between. CDR3 length equals 13 residues. The V gene's germline CDR1 is SNHLY and CDR2 FYNNEI. The CDR3 DNA sequence: TGTGCCAGCATACGGGGGAGTAGCTACGAGCAGTACTTC. Amino acids: CASIRGSSYEQYF.

The chain couples TRBV6-5 to TRBJ2-7, with 10 nucleotides matching TRBD2. The germline V gene encodes CDR1 MNHEY and CDR2 SVGAGI. Trimming cost V 2 bases and J 0 bases; bases outside gene matches: 1. This CDR3 is 15 amino acids long. CDR3 residues: CASSYRTSGSYEQYF. In DNA form, the CDR3 reads TGTGCCAGCAGTTACAGGACTAGCGGCTCCTACGAGCAGTACTTC.

The gene calls are TRBV7-9 and TRBJ2-3, with D possibly matching TRBD2 (6 bases). There are 16 residues in the CDR3. The V gene's germline CDR1 is SEHNR and CDR2 FQNEAQ (reference sequence). V shed 1 base and J shed 0 bases, with 11 bases lying between them. For the CDR3, the DNA is TGTGCCAGCAGCTTAGGGGCGGGATGGAGCACAGATACGCAGTATTTT. Translating gives CASSLGAGWSTDTQYF.